Shown below are 30 T cell receptor beta chains from a single sample sequenced in a study of OX40 agonist ivuxolimab in advanced cancers. Sequenced by immunoSEQ multiplex PCR; TCRdb stores in-frame clones only, minus some. The data contain 86,000 or so clones, roughly 93% of them seen just once; the ten biggest clones take up around 2.8%. The sample in question was CD4+ or CD8+ T cells sorted from blood, obtained in a trial of the OX40 agonist ivuxolimab. These receptors all come from an adult with an advanced solid tumor such as melanoma, head and neck, liver or kidney cancer.

CDR3 coding DNA: TGTGCCAGCAATCCCCCCGGGTATAGCAGTAATGAGCAGTTCTTC. This encodes CASNPPGYSSNEQFF. This chain links TRBV28 with TRBJ2-1, with D unresolved. CDR1 and CDR2 (germline): MDHEN, SYDVKM. V was trimmed by 7 bases and J by 7 bases, leaving 20 bases between them. The CDR3 extends over 15 amino acids.

The chain couples TRBV19 to TRBJ2-4, with 9 bases aligning to TRBD1. J lost 6 bases, V lost 6 bases, and 3 bases had no gene match. From germline, CDR1 is LNHDA and CDR2 SQIVND (reference sequence). CDR3 length: 13 residues. The CDR3 DNA follows: TGTGCCAGTAGACGACAGGGGGGAAACATTCAGTACTTC. Translation: CASRRQGGNIQYF.

The rearrangement uses TRBV7-9 and TRBJ2-2; TRBD2 matches at 11 bases. The V gene's germline CDR1 is SEHNR and CDR2 FQNEAQ (reference sequence). The CDR3 is 16 amino acids. Unmatched junction bases numbered 10, after V lost 5 bases and J lost 8 bases. CDR3 coding DNA: TGTGCCAGCAGCCCTGCGCTAGCGGGGGGTCGTGGGGAGCTGTTTTTT. Protein sequence: CASSPALAGGRGELFF.

V is TRBV28 and J is TRBJ2-7; D is possibly TRBD2 (7 bases). CDR3 size: 16 residues. The germline V gene encodes CDR1 MDHEN and CDR2 SYDVKM. V dropped 7 bases and J dropped 7 bases, with 26 bases sitting between them. The CDR3 region has the DNA TGTGCCAGCACCTGGGGGGGGGCCAGGATCCTACGAGAGCAGTACTTC. Its translation is CASTWGGARILREQYF.

V is TRBV6-1 and J is TRBJ1-2, with no clear D. V lost 5 bases to trimming and J lost 7 bases, with 8 bases between them. There are 11 residues in the CDR3. Per germline, CDR1 MNHNS and CDR2 SASEGT. The CDR3 is CASSLEGGYTF. The CDR3 DNA sequence: TGTGCCAGCAGTTTGGAGGGTGGCTACACCTTC.

This chain uses TRBV19 with TRBJ2-5, with 8 bases matching TRBD1. After removal of 5 bases from V and 6 bases from J, the junction contained 5 bases not matched to a gene. The V gene's germline CDR1 is LNHDA and CDR2 SQIVND (reference sequence). The length of the CDR3 is 13 residues. The CDR3 loop reads CASSDRGGKTQYF. The CDR3 DNA follows: TGTGCCAGTAGTGACAGGGGAGGAAAGACCCAGTACTTC.

J is TRBJ2-3 and V is TRBV5-1; either TRBD1 or TRBD2 may fit D (5 bases each). The V and J ends lost 4 bases and 0 bases respectively, with 12 bases between them. This CDR3 is 15 amino acids long. Germline V gene data show CDR1 as SGHRS and CDR2 as YFSETQ. The CDR3 nucleotides are TGCGCCAGCAGCCCCCAGGGACCGAGCACAGATACGCAGTATTTT. Its protein is CASSPQGPSTDTQYF.

This clone was observed a handful of times. This chain links TRBV4-2 with TRBJ1-2, with a tentative D call TRBD1 (5 bases). Trimming removed 4 bases at V and 5 bases at J, with 11 bases between. CDR1 is LGHNA and CDR2 is YNFKEQ in the germline V gene. This CDR3 region has 13 residues. The CDR3 here is CASSPGRGYGYTF. CDR3 nucleotides: TGTGCCAGCAGCCCCGGGAGGGGTTATGGCTACACCTTC.

The J gene is TRBJ2-3, the V gene TRBV30; TRBD2 matches 12 bases. CDR3 length: 16 amino acids. Losses at the gene ends were 5 bases for V and 2 bases for J; bases not matched to a gene: 8. Germline-derived CDR1 and CDR2 are GTSNPN and SVGIG (reference sequence). CDR3 sequence: CAWSPGLAGPTDTQYF. CDR3 DNA sequence: TGTGCCTGGTCCCCCGGACTAGCGGGGCCCACAGATACGCAGTATTTT.

J is TRBJ2-3 and V is TRBV6-5, with unresolved D. Germline V gene lookup returns CDR1 MNHEY and CDR2 SVGAGI. The CDR3 loop spans 13 amino acids. V shed 1 base and J shed 2 bases, with 4 bases lying between them. CDR3 sequence reads: CASSYFNTDTQYF. CDR3 in DNA: TGTGCCAGCAGTTACTTCAACACAGATACGCAGTATTTT.

The V call is TRBV10-2, the J call TRBJ2-3; 9 bases fit TRBD2. The CDR3 extends over 15 amino acids. From germline, CDR1 is WSHSY and CDR2 SAAADI. The V and J ends lost 8 bases and 4 bases, in that order; junction bases with no gene match: 10. CDR3 amino acids: CASSRGGAGADTQYF. CDR3 nucleotide sequence: TGCGCCAGCTCCCGCGGGGGGGCCGGGGCAGATACGCAGTATTTT.

The rearrangement uses TRBV14 and TRBJ2-1; 12 bases are shared with TRBD2. This CDR3 is 17 amino acids long. Per germline, CDR1 SGHDN and CDR2 FVKESK. V was clipped by 3 bases and J by 5 bases; unmatched bases: 8. CDR3 DNA sequence: TGTGCCAGCAGCCAGAACCCTAGCGGGAGGGCCCACAATGAGCAGTTCTTC. Translating it yields CASSQNPSGRAHNEQFF.

This rearrangement joins TRBV10-3 to TRBJ1-5; no reliable D call. V gave up 6 bases and J gave up 0 bases, with 12 bases separating them. Germline V gives CDR1 ENHRY, CDR2 SYGVKD. CDR3 length equals 15 residues. The CDR3 DNA reads as TGTGCCATCAGCATTACATTAGGTAGCAATCAGCCCCAGCATTTT. Amino acid sequence: CAISITLGSNQPQHF.

The chain links TRBV6-5 to TRBJ2-6, with D possibly matching TRBD1 (6 bases). This CDR3 has 15 amino acids. The V end lost 10 bases, the J end lost 0 bases, and 13 bases lay between the germline ends. Germline CDR1 and CDR2: MNHEY and SVGAGI. Here the CDR3 reads CATRTASSGANVLTF. CDR3 bases: TGTGCCACCCGGACAGCCTCCTCTGGGGCCAACGTCCTGACTTTC.

The V gene is TRBV30, the J gene TRBJ2-2, with D possibly TRBD2 on 6 matching bases. Germline V gene lookup returns CDR1 GTSNPN and CDR2 SVGIG (reference sequence). The CDR3 sequence is 15 residues long. Trimming removed 3 bases from V and 4 bases from J, with 15 bases in between. As DNA, the CDR3 is TGTGCCTGGAGCCACCCGGGGGTGGGCACCGGGGAGCTGTTTTTT. Encoded protein: CAWSHPGVGTGELFF. Variable domain in full (rest from reference TRBV30 and TRBJ2-2): SQTIHQWPATLVQPVGSPLSLECTVEGTSNPNLYWYRQAAGRGLQLLFYSVGIGQISSEVPQNLSASRPQDRQFILSSKKLLLSDSGFYLCAWSHPGVGTGELFFGEGSRLTVL.

The chain is built from TRBV5-4 and TRBJ2-3; D may be TRBD1 (6 bases). The CDR3 sequence is 14 residues long. From germline, CDR1 is SGHNT and CDR2 YYREEE (reference sequence). V lost 0 bases to trimming and J lost 5 bases, with 10 bases between them. The DNA for the CDR3 is TGTGCCAGCAGCTTGGCAGGGGTGGGAGATACGCAGTATTTT. Its translation: CASSLAGVGDTQYF.

The rearrangement uses TRBV4-1 and TRBJ1-2; TRBD1 might be the D (6 bases). The CDR3 runs 18 residues. V dropped 3 bases and J dropped 1 base, with 21 bases sitting between them. Germline CDR1 and CDR2: MGHRA and YSYEKL. The CDR3 reads CASSHHWGGATNNYGYTF. The CDR3 region has the DNA TGCGCCAGCAGCCACCACTGGGGGGGGGCAACGAATAACTATGGCTACACCTTC.

This rearrangement joins TRBV7-2 to TRBJ1-5, with D hard to call. This CDR3 has 13 amino acids. Germline CDR1 and CDR2: SGHTA and FQGNSA. V was trimmed by 3 bases and J by 5 bases, leaving 8 bases between them. The CDR3 sequence: CASSFDTYQPQHF. CDR3 DNA sequence: TGTGCCAGCAGCTTTGACACTTATCAGCCCCAGCATTTT.

The J gene is TRBJ1-4, the V gene TRBV28, with 8 bases fitting TRBD1. This CDR3 spans 15 amino acids. V lost 2 bases to trimming and J lost 5 bases; unmatched junction nucleotides: 4. Germline V gene sequence: CDR1 MDHEN, CDR2 SYDVKM. The CDR3, as DNA: TGTGCCAGCAGTTTAGGGGGACAGGTGAATGAAAAACTGTTTTTT. It is translated as CASSLGGQVNEKLFF.

The chain carries TRBV27 and TRBJ2-7, with 13 bases matching TRBD2. The CDR3 length is 17 residues. CDR1 and CDR2 from the germline V gene are MNHEY and SMNVEV (reference sequence). The V gene end was trimmed by 6 bases and the J gene end by 4 bases; junction bases not matched to a gene: 12. The CDR3 nucleotides read TGTGCCAGCAGCCTAGTTTATCCGGGACTAGCGGGGTACGAGCAGTACTTC. It yields the protein CASSLVYPGLAGYEQYF.

This rearrangement joins TRBV7-2 to TRBJ2-7; 9 bases map to TRBD2. Germline CDR1 and CDR2: SGHTA and FQGNSA. The CDR3 is 16 amino acids. The V and J ends lost 1 base and 2 bases, in that order; junction bases with no gene match: 6. CDR3: CASSLEGASGTYEQYF. The CDR3 DNA sequence: TGTGCCAGCAGCTTAGAAGGGGCTAGCGGGACCTACGAGCAGTACTTC. Full variable domain (outside the CDR3, taken from reference TRBV7-2 and TRBJ2-7): GAGVSQSPSNKVTEKGKDVELRCDPISGHTALYWYRQSLGQGLEFLIYFQGNSAPDKSGLPSDRFSAERTGGSVSTLTIQRTQQEDSAVYLCASSLEGASGTYEQYFGPGTRLTVT.

This clone was seen a handful of times. The gene calls are TRBV2 and TRBJ1-1; D not resolved. V shed 10 bases and J shed 1 base, with 7 bases lying between them. The length of the CDR3 is 11 residues. Germline-derived CDR1 and CDR2 are SNHLY and FYNNEI. CDR3 nucleotide sequence: TGTGCCACGAACAGGAACACTGAAGCTTTCTTT. Its protein is CATNRNTEAFF.

The chain employs TRBV5-1 and TRBJ1-1, with a tentative D call TRBD1 (5 bases). The CDR3 has 14 amino acids. Trimming left V 1 base short and J 0 bases short, with 7 bases between. Germline V lookup: CDR1 SGHRS, CDR2 YFSETQ. Here the CDR3 reads CASSLQDMNTEAFF. The CDR3, as DNA: TGCGCCAGCAGCTTGCAGGACATGAACACTGAAGCTTTCTTT.

The rearrangement joins TRBV5-8 to TRBJ1-1; D might be TRBD1 (5 bases). The CDR3 loop spans 16 amino acids. From germline, CDR1 is SGHTS and CDR2 YDEGEE. The V end was cut by 4 bases, the J end by 0 bases, with 16 bases between. The CDR3 region has the DNA TGTGCCAGCAGCCCCGGGGACGGTTATATGAACACTGAAGCTTTCTTT. Protein sequence: CASSPGDGYMNTEAFF.

V is TRBV10-3 and J is TRBJ1-5; D is uncertain. This CDR3 has 12 amino acids. Trimming took 2 bases from V and 7 from J, leaving 6 bases between them. The germline gives CDR1 ENHRY, CDR2 SYGVKD. DNA for the CDR3: TGTGCCATCAGTGAGGCTAGGCAGCCCCAGCATTTT. As protein: CAISEARQPQHF.

V is TRBV13 and J is TRBJ1-3, with 7 bases aligning to TRBD1. From germline, CDR1 is PRHDT and CDR2 FYEKMQ (reference sequence). This CDR3 spans 17 amino acids. With 1 base clipped from V and 0 bases from J, the junction kept 6 bases outside the gene matches. Here the CDR3 reads CASSLEPGGYSGNTIYF. CDR3 bases: TGTGCCAGCAGCTTAGAGCCAGGGGGGTACTCTGGAAACACCATATATTTT.

The CDR3, as DNA: TGTGCCAGTAGTAGCCAGGGCCGGACTGAAGCTTTCTTT. Translating it yields CASSSQGRTEAFF. V and J are TRBV19 and TRBJ1-1; D perhaps matches TRBD1 (5 bases). The CDR3 contains 13 residues. V was clipped by 4 bases and J by 5 bases, with 11 bases between them. In germline, CDR1 is LNHDA, CDR2 SQIVND (reference sequence).

The chain joins TRBV28 to TRBJ1-1; 9 bases fit TRBD1. V shed 3 bases and J 3 bases; nucleotides not matched to a gene: 8. This CDR3 spans 16 amino acids. The germline V gene has CDR1 MDHEN and CDR2 SYDVKM. This chain's CDR3 is CASSFGQGRTDTEAFF. The DNA of the CDR3 is TGTGCCAGCAGTTTCGGACAGGGGAGGACGGACACTGAAGCTTTCTTT.

V usage is TRBV5-4 and J usage is TRBJ1-2; D may be TRBD1 (6 bases). Deletions cut 4 bases from V and 6 bases from J, with 19 bases between. This CDR3 has 15 amino acids. The V gene's germline CDR1 is SGHNT and CDR2 YYREEE (reference sequence). CDR3 sequence reads: CASSAAGAGWDGYTF. CDR3 DNA: TGTGCCAGCAGCGCAGCAGGGGCCGGGTGGGATGGCTACACCTTC.

This chain connects TRBV7-9 to TRBJ1-6; TRBD1 aligns across 7 bases. The CDR3 has 15 residues. Germline CDR1 SEHNR, CDR2 FQNEAQ (reference sequence). Unmatched junction bases numbered 8, after V lost 5 bases and J lost 7 bases. This CDR3 is CASSEWDSKNSPLHF. As DNA, the CDR3 is TGTGCCAGCAGCGAATGGGACAGCAAGAATTCACCCCTCCACTTT.